The next 8 T cell receptor beta chains were all read from a single sample in a study of T cells in Graves' hyperthyroidism and ophthalmopathy. Researchers took RNA transcripts and amplified the TCR beta CDR3 regions from them. Researchers ran a first-round RT-PCR on the TCR CDR3 using the HTBI primer set. MiXCR was run by TCRdb on the multiplex PCR reads, yielding one entry per CDR3 protein. The data contain approximately 360,000 distinct CDR3 sequences, 15% to 19% of them singletons. The sample taken for sequencing was blood. The receptors were sampled from a woman under 30 with Graves' hyperthyroidism that later progressed to Graves' ophthalmopathy.

This clonotype was seen many times. The genes are TRBV18 and TRBJ1-4; TRBD1 might be the D (5 bases). CDR1 KGHSH and CDR2 LQKENI come from the germline V gene. V lost 3 bases and J 11 bases, leaving 13 bases between the germline ends. The CDR3 is 13 residues long. Here the CDR3 DNA reads TGTGCCAGCTCACCCAAGGGGAGCGGCAAACTGTTTTTT. It codes for CASSPKGSGKLFF.

The chain uses TRBV4-1 and TRBJ2-1; 7 bases are a match to TRBD2. V trimming: 1 base; J trimming: 5 bases; junction bases outside the gene matches: 8. The CDR3 runs to 16 residues. Germline-derived CDR1 and CDR2 are MGHRA and YSYEKL. The CDR3 DNA sequence: TGCGCCAGCAGCCAAGTTCCAGCGGGGATGGACAATGAGCAGTTCTTC. This codes for CASSQVPAGMDNEQFF.

This chain connects TRBV28 to TRBJ2-7, with D unclear. Germline CDR1 MDHEN, CDR2 SYDVKM. This CDR3 has 10 residues. V was trimmed by 5 bases and J by 7 bases, leaving 6 bases between them. This CDR3 is CASSGREQYF. The CDR3 nucleotides are TGTGCCAGCAGTGGTAGGGAGCAGTACTTC.

This clonotype was detected many times. This chain uses TRBV6-2 or TRBV6-3 with TRBJ2-3, with 7 bases fitting TRBD1. Germline V lookup: CDR1 MNHEY, CDR2 SVGEGT. This CDR3 region has 14 residues. V lost 7 bases, J lost 2 bases, and 6 bases stayed unmatched. The CDR3 reads CASTKGQTTDTQYF. CDR3 in DNA: TGTGCCAGCACCAAGGGACAGACCACAGATACGCAGTATTTT.

This clonotype was observed a handful of times. V is TRBV6-2 or TRBV6-3 and J is TRBJ2-1; weak D call: TRBD1 (5 bases). The V gene lost 7 bases and the J gene lost 1 base, with 14 bases spanning the gap. Per germline, CDR1 MNHEY and CDR2 SVGEGT. CDR3 size: 15 residues. The CDR3 here is CASTPPRQSYNEQFF. As DNA, the CDR3 is TGTGCCAGCACCCCCCCAAGACAGTCCTACAATGAGCAGTTCTTC.

There are many counts of this clonotype. J is TRBJ2-5 and V is TRBV20-1; TRBD2 matches at 15 bases. V shed 6 bases and J 4 bases; nucleotides not matched to a gene: 6. Germline V gene sequence: CDR1 DFQATT, CDR2 SNEGSKA (reference sequence). The CDR3 is 15 amino acids. The CDR3 DNA reads as TGCAGTGCCTTCGGACTAGCGGGAGGGGTAGAGACCCAGTACTTC. This gives the protein CSAFGLAGGVETQYF.

This clonotype was seen repeatedly, ten times or more. This chain links TRBV20-1 with TRBJ2-1; 7 nucleotides align to TRBD1. The CDR3 spans 15 residues. Germline assignment: CDR1 DFQATT and CDR2 SNEGSKA (reference sequence). V shed 6 bases and J 2 bases; nucleotides not matched to a gene: 10. CDR3 residues: CSAKTGTATYNEQFF. The CDR3 DNA reads TGCAGTGCGAAAACCGGGACAGCTACCTACAATGAGCAGTTCTTC.

Many counts were recorded for this clonotype. The CDR3 sequence is CATLGNYGYTF. CDR3 DNA: TGTGCCACCCTGGGAAACTATGGCTACACCTTC. This rearrangement joins TRBV10-3 to TRBJ1-2; D call uncertain. CDR3 length equals 11 residues. The germline CDR1 and CDR2 sequences are ENHRY and SYGVKD. The germline V and J ends were trimmed by 10 bases and 2 bases, with 8 bases remaining between them.